What follows are 12 T cell receptor beta chains derived from one specimen sequenced in a study of blood T cells in healthy people across ages. With a J-beta primer mix and a sample-barcoded 5' primer, a second PCR ran roughly 6 to 12 cycles. TCRdb processed the 5' RACE reads anew with MiXCR; each CDR3 protein has one entry. The sample carries more than 1 million distinct CDR3 sequences, roughly 45% recorded once. Specimen: blood. The receptors originated from an older woman in good health.

The CDR3 region is CASSSWTSGSAYEQYF. CDR3 DNA sequence: TGTGCCAGCAGCTCCTGGACTAGCGGGAGTGCTTACGAGCAGTACTTC. The rearrangement uses TRBV6-5 and TRBJ2-7; 13 nucleotides align to TRBD2. The germline V gene encodes CDR1 MNHEY and CDR2 SVGAGI. The V gene end was trimmed by 6 bases and the J gene end by 4 bases; junction bases not matched to a gene: 9. This CDR3 contains 16 residues.

V is TRBV5-1 and J is TRBJ2-7; TRBD1 matches at 9 bases. The CDR3 loop spans 15 amino acids. The trim removed 4 bases at V and 2 bases at J, leaving 7 bases unmatched. Germline assignment: CDR1 SGHRS and CDR2 YFSETQ. CDR3: CASSTGTGKPYEQYF. For the CDR3, the DNA is TGCGCCAGCAGCACAGGGACAGGGAAGCCCTACGAGCAGTACTTC.

This clonotype was detected ten times or more. The V and J genes are TRBV4-1 and TRBJ2-1; 14 nucleotides line up with TRBD2. The CDR3 is made up of 20 amino acids. V was pared by 0 bases and J by 3 bases, with 10 bases of the junction left unmatched. Germline V CDR1 and CDR2: MGHRA, YSYEKL. CDR3 in DNA: TGCGCCAGCAGCCAAGAAGGGACTAGCGGGGGTGGGGGGTTCTACAATGAGCAGTTCTTC. This codes for CASSQEGTSGGGGFYNEQFF.

The rearrangement joins TRBV6-5 to TRBJ1-6; D remains ambiguous. Germline V gives CDR1 MNHEY, CDR2 SVGAGI. V was trimmed by 4 bases and J by 7 bases, leaving 23 bases between them. The CDR3 contains 18 residues. CDR3 sequence: CASSLTADRSLLNSPLHF. The CDR3 bases are TGTGCCAGCAGTTTGACGGCTGATAGAAGCCTGCTCAATTCACCCCTCCACTTT.

This clonotype has a handful of counts. The genes are TRBV3-1 and TRBJ2-1; D remains ambiguous. CDR1 and CDR2 from the germline V gene are LGHDT and YNNKEL (reference sequence). The V and J ends lost 6 bases and 6 bases respectively, with 12 bases between them. The CDR3 length is 13 residues. The CDR3 region is CASSRQRRNEQFF. CDR3 in DNA: TGTGCCAGCAGTCGTCAGAGACGCAATGAGCAGTTCTTC.

V gene TRBV2 combines with J gene TRBJ2-2, with D unresolved. CDR1 and CDR2 (germline): SNHLY, FYNNEI. The V end lost 6 bases, the J end lost 5 bases, and 10 bases lay between the germline ends. CDR3 length: 13 amino acids. The CDR3: CASREKSTGELFF. The CDR3 DNA reads TGTGCCAGCAGGGAAAAGTCGACCGGGGAGCTGTTTTTT.

This clonotype appeared a single time. The chain recombines TRBV4-2 with TRBJ2-1, with TRBD2 matching 7 bases. With V trimmed by 1 base and J by 7 bases, 7 bases remained unmatched. The CDR3 consists of 15 residues. Germline CDR1 and CDR2: LGHNA and YNFKEQ. DNA of the CDR3: TGTGCCAGCAGCCAAGTTCCGGGAGGAGTTAATGAGCAGTTCTTC. Amino acids: CASSQVPGGVNEQFF.

V usage is TRBV11-1 and J usage is TRBJ2-1; perhaps TRBD1 as D (7 bases). The V gene's germline CDR1 is SGHAT and CDR2 FQDESV (reference sequence). Trimming removed 5 bases at V and 7 bases at J, with 33 bases between. The CDR3 spans 20 residues. The CDR3 loop is CASSPGGPGLRGPRWNEQFF. The CDR3 DNA is TGTGCCAGCAGCCCAGGGGGGCCTGGCCTCCGGGGGCCGAGGTGGAATGAGCAGTTCTTC.

V and J are TRBV2 and TRBJ2-1; D remains unclear. V was pared by 3 bases and J by 7 bases, with 7 bases between. The CDR3 runs to 12 residues. The germline gives CDR1 SNHLY, CDR2 FYNNEI. CDR3 nucleotides: TGTGCCAGCAGTGACTACGCAAATGAGCAGTTCTTC. Translation gives CASSDYANEQFF.

The genes are TRBV9 and TRBJ2-5, with D perhaps matching TRBD2 (5 bases). This CDR3 has 14 residues. Trimming removed 3 bases at V and 4 bases at J, with 13 bases between. Germline V gene lookup returns CDR1 SGDLS and CDR2 YYNGEE. The CDR3 sequence is CASSGGWAGETQYF. The DNA of the CDR3 is TGTGCCAGCAGCGGTGGTTGGGCGGGAGAGACCCAGTACTTC.

This chain links TRBV28 with TRBJ2-3, with 7 bases that match TRBD2. There are 15 residues in the CDR3. V was pared by 5 bases and J by 5 bases, with 10 bases of the junction left unmatched. From germline, CDR1 is MDHEN and CDR2 SYDVKM. Here the CDR3 reads CASSGGGAGIDTQYF. The CDR3 bases are TGTGCCAGCAGTGGCGGGGGAGCGGGAATAGATACGCAGTATTTT.

The chain links TRBV6-1 to TRBJ2-1; the D gene is possibly TRBD1 (5 bases). The CDR3 extends over 14 amino acids. The V gene's germline CDR1 is MNHNS and CDR2 SASEGT. V gave up 6 bases and J gave up 7 bases, with 16 bases separating them. CDR3 sequence reads: CASREPGRVNEQFF. CDR3 in DNA: TGTGCCAGCAGGGAACCAGGCAGGGTTAATGAGCAGTTCTTC.